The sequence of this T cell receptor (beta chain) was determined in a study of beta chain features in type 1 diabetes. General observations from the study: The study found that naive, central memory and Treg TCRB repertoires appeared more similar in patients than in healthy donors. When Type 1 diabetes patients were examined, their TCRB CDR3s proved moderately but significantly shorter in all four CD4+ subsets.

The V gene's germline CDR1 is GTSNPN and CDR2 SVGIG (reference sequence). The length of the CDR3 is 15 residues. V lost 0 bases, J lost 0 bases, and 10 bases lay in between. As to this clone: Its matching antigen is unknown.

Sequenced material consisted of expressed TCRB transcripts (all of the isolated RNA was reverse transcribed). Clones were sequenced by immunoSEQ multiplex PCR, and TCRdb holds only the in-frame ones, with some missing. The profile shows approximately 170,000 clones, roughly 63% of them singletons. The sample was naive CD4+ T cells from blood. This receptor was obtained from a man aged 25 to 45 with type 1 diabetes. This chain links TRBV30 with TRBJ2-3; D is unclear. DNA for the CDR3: TGTGCCTGGAGTGTACTCTGGGCTAGCACAGATACGCAGTATTTT. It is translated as CAWSVLWASTDTQYF.